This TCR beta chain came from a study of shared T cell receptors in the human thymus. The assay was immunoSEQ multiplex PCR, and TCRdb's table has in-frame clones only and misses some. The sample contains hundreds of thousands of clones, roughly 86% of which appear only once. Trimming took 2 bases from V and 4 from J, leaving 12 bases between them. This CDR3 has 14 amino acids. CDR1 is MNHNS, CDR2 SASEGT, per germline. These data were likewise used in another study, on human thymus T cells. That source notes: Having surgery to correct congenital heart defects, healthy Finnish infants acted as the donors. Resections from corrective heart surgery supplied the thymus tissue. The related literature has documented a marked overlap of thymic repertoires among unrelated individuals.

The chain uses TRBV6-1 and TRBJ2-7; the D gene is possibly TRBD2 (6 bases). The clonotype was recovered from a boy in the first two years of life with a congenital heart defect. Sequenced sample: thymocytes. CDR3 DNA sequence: TGTGCCAGCAGTGAATGTGGAGGGGAGTACGAGCAGTACTTC. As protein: CASSECGGEYEQYF.